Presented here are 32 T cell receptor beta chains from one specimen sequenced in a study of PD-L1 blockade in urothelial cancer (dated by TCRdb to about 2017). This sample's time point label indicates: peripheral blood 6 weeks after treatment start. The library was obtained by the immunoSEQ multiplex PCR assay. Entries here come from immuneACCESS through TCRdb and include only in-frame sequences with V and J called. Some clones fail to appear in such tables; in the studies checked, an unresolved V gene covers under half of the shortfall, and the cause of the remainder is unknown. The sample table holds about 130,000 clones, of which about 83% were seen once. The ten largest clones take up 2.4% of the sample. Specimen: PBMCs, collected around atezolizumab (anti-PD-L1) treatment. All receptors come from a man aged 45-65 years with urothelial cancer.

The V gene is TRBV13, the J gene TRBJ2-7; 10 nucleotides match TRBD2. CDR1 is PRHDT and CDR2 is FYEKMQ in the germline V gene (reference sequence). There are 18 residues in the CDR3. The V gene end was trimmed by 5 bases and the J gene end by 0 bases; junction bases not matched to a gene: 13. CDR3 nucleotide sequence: TGTGCCAGCAGCCCCCCGGGTAGCGGGAGGACCAGCTCCTACGAGCAGTACTTC. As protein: CASSPPGSGRTSSYEQYF.

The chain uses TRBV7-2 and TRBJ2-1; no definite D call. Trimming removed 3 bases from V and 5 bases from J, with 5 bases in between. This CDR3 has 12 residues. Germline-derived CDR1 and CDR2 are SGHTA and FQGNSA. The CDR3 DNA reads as TGTGCCAGCAGCTTGGAGCACAATGAGCAGTTCTTC. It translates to CASSLEHNEQFF.

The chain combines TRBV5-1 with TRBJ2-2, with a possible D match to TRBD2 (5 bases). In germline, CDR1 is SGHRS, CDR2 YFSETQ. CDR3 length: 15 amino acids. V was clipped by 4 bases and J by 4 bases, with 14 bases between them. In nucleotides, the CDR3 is TGCGCCAGCAGCCGCCTAGGAGGCGGCACCGGGGAGCTGTTTTTT. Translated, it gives CASSRLGGGTGELFF.

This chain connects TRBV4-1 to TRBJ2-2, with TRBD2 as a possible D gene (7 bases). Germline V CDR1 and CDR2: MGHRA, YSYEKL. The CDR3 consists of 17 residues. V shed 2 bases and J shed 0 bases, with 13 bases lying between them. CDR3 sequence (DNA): TGCGCCAGCAGCCAACCCCGGGGGGCGACGAACACCGGGGAGCTGTTTTTT. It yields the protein CASSQPRGATNTGELFF.

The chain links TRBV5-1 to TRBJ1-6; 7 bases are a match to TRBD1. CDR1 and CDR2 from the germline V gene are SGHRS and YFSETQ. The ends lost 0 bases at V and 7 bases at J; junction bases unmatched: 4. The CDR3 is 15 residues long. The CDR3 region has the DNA TGCGCCAGCAGCTTGGTAGACAGGGACAATTCACCCCTCCACTTT. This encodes CASSLVDRDNSPLHF.

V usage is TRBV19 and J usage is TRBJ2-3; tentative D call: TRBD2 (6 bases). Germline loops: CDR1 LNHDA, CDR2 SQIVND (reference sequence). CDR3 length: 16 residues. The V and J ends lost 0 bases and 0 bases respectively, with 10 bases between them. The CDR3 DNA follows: TGTGCCAGTAGTATAGATGGGGACTCCAGCACAGATACGCAGTATTTT. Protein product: CASSIDGDSSTDTQYF.

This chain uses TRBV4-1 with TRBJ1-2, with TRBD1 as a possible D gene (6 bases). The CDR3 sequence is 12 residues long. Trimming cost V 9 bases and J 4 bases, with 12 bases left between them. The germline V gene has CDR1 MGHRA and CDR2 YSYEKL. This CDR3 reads CARGAASYGYTF. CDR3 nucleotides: TGCGCCAGGGGGGCCGCCTCCTATGGCTACACCTTC.

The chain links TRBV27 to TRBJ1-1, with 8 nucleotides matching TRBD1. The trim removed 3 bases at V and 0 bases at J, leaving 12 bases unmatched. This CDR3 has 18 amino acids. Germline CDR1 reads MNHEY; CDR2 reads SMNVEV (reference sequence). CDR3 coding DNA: TGTGCCAGCAGTTTTTCTTCGGGCAGGGGGCGTATGAACACTGAAGCTTTCTTT. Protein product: CASSFSSGRGRMNTEAFF.

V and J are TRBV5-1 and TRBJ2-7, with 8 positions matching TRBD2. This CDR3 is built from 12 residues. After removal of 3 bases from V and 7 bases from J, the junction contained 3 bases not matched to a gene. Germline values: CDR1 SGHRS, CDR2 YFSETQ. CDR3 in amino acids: CASSWTGGEQYF. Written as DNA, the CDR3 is TGCGCCAGCAGCTGGACGGGAGGGGAGCAGTACTTC.

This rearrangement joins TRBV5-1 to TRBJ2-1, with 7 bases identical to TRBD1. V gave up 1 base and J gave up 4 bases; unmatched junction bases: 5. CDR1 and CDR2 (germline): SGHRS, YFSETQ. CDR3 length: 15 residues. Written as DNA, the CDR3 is TGCGCCAGCAGCTTGTCACAGGGGAAGTACAATGAGCAGTTCTTC. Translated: CASSLSQGKYNEQFF.

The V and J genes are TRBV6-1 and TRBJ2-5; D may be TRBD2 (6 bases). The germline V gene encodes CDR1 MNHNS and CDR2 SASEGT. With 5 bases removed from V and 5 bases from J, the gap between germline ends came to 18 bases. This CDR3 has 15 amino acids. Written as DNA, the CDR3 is TGTGCCAGCAGTCGAATAGCGGCCCCCAAGGAGACCCAGTACTTC. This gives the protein CASSRIAAPKETQYF.

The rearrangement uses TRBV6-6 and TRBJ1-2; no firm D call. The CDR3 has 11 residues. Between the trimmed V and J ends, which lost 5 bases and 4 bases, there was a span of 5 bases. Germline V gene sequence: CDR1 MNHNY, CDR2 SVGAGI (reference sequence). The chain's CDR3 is CASSTSYGYTF. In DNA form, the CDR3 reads TGTGCCAGCAGTACGAGCTATGGCTACACCTTC.

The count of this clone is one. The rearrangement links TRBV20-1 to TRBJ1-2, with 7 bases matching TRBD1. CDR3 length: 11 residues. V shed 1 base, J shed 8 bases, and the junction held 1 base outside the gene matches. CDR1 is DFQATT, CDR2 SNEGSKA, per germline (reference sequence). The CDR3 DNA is TGCAGTGCTAGAGTAGGGGGCGGCTACACCTTC. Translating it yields CSARVGGGYTF.

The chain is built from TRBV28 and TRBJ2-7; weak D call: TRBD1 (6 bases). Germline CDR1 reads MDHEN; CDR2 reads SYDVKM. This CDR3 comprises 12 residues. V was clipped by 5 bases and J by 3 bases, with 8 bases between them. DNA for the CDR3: TGTGCCAGCAGTCGAGGGGGCTACGAGCAGTACTTC. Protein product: CASSRGGYEQYF.

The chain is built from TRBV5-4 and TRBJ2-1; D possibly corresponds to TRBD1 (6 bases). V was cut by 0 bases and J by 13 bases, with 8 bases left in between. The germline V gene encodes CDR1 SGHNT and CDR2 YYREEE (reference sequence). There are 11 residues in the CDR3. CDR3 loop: CASSLGTAQFF. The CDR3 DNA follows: TGTGCCAGCAGCTTGGGGACAGCCCAGTTCTTC.

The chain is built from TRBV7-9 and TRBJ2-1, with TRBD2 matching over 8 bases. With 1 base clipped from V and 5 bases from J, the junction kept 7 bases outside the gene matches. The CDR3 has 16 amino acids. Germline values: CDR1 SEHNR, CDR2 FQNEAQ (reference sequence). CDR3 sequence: CASSLVSSGRNNEQFF. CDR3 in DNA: TGTGCCAGCAGCTTAGTCTCGAGCGGGAGAAACAATGAGCAGTTCTTC.

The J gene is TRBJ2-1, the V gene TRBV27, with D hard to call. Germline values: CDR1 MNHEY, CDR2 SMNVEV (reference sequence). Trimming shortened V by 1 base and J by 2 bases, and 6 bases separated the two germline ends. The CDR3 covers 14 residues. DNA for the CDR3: TGTGCCAGCAGTTTATTTCCGGCCTACAATGAGCAGTTCTTC. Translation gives CASSLFPAYNEQFF.

The chain's CDR3 is CASKRTGGGGSNQPQHF. Written as DNA, the CDR3 is TGTGCCAGCAAGAGGACAGGGGGCGGGGGTAGCAATCAGCCCCAGCATTTT. V gene TRBV27 combines with J gene TRBJ1-5, with 11 bases identical to TRBD1. The CDR3 runs to 17 residues. CDR1 is MNHEY, CDR2 SMNVEV, per germline (reference sequence). V gave up 7 bases and J gave up 0 bases; unmatched junction bases: 8.

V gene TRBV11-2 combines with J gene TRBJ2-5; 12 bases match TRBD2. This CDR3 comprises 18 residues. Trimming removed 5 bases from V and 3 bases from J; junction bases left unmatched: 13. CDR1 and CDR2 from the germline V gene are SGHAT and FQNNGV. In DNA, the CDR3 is TGTGCCAGCAGCCCCCGCATCAAACTAGCGGGAGGCAAAGAGACCCAGTACTTC. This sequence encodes CASSPRIKLAGGKETQYF.

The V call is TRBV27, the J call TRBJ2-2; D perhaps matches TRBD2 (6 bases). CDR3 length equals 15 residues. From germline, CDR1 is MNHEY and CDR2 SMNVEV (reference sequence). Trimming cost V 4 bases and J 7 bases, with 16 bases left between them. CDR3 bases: TGTGCCAGCAGTTCGAGGGGACTTCTGATCGGGGAGCTGTTTTTT. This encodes CASSSRGLLIGELFF.

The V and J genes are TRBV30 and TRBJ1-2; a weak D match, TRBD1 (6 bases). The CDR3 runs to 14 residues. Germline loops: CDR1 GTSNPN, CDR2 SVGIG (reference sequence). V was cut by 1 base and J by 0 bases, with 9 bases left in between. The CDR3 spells CAWSEAGANYGYTF. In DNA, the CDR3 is TGTGCCTGGAGTGAGGCAGGGGCTAACTATGGCTACACCTTC.

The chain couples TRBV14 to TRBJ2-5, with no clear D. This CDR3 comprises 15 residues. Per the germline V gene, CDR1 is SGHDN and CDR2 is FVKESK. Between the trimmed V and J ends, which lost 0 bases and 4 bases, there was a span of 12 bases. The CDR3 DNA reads TGTGCCAGCAGCCAAGAGGTGCCCCTCGGAGAGACCCAGTACTTC. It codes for CASSQEVPLGETQYF.

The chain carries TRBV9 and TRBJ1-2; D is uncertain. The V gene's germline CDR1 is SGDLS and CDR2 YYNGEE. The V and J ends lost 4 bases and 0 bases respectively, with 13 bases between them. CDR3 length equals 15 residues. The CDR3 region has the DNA TGTGCCAGCAGCCCTCAGTCGGGGTCTAACTATGGCTACACCTTC. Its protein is CASSPQSGSNYGYTF.

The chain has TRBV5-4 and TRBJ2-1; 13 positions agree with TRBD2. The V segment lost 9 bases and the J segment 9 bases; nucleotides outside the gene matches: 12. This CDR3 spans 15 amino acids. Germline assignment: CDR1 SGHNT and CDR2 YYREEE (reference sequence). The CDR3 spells CATKPGLAGTGEQFF. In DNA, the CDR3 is TGTGCCACCAAACCGGGACTAGCGGGAACAGGTGAGCAGTTCTTC.

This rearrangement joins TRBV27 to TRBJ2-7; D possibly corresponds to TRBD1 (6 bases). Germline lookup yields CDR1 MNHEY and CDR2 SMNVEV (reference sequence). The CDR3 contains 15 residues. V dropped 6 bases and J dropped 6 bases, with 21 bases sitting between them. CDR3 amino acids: CASRTSDRPRFEQYF. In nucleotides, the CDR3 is TGTGCCAGCAGAACCTCTGACAGGCCACGGTTCGAGCAGTACTTC.

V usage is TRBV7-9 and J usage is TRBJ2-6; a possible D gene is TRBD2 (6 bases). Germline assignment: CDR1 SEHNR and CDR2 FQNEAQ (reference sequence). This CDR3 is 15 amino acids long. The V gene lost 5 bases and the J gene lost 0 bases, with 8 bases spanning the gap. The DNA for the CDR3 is TGTGCCAGCAGCGGGAGGAACTCTGGGGCCAACGTCCTGACTTTC. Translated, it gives CASSGRNSGANVLTF. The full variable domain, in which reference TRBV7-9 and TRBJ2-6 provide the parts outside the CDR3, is DTGVSQNPRHKITKRGQNVTFRCDPISEHNRLYWYRQTLGQGPEFLTYFQNEAQLEKSRLLSDRFSAERPKGSFSTLEIQRTEQGDSAMYLCASSGRNSGANVLTFGAGSRLTVL.

CDR3 sequence: CASSPPTAVGDSAYEQYF. DNA of the CDR3: TGTGCCAGCTCACCACCGACGGCCGTTGGGGACAGTGCCTACGAGCAGTACTTC. The chain couples TRBV18 to TRBJ2-7, with 7 bases that match TRBD1. The CDR3 contains 18 residues. V lost 0 bases to trimming and J lost 2 bases; unmatched junction nucleotides: 13. Germline V gene lookup returns CDR1 KGHSH and CDR2 LQKENI.

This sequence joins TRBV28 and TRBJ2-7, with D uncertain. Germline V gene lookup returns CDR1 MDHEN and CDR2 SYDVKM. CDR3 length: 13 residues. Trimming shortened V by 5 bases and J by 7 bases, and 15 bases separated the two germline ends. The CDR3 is CASSPEPSKEQYF. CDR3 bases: TGTGCCAGCAGTCCCGAACCTAGTAAGGAGCAGTACTTC.

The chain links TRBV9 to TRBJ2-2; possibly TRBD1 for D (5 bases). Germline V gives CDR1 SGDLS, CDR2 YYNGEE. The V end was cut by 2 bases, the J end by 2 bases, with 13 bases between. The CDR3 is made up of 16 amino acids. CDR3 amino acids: CASSVVGRSNTGELFF. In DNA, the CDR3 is TGTGCCAGCAGCGTTGTGGGGCGGTCCAACACCGGGGAGCTGTTTTTT.

CDR3 in DNA: TGTGCCAGCAGCGTAGTTCCCGGCACAGATACGCAGTATTTT. This codes for CASSVVPGTDTQYF. The chain is built from TRBV9 and TRBJ2-3, with D uncertain. The germline V and J ends were trimmed by 0 bases and 1 base, with 6 bases remaining between them. The CDR3 length is 14 residues. CDR1 SGDLS and CDR2 YYNGEE come from the germline V gene.

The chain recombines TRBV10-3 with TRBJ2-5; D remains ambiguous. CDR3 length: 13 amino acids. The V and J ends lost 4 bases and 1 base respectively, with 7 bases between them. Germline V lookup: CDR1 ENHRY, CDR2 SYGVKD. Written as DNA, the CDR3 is TGTGCCATCAGTGGAGGCAGCCAAGAGACCCAGTACTTC. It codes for CAISGGSQETQYF.

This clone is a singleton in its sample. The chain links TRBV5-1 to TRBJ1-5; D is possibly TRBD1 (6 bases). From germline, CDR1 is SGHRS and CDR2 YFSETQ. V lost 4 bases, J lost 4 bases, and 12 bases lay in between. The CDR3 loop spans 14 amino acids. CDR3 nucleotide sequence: TGCGCCAGCAGCAAGGGGGACACAAATCAGCCCCAGCATTTT. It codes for CASSKGDTNQPQHF.